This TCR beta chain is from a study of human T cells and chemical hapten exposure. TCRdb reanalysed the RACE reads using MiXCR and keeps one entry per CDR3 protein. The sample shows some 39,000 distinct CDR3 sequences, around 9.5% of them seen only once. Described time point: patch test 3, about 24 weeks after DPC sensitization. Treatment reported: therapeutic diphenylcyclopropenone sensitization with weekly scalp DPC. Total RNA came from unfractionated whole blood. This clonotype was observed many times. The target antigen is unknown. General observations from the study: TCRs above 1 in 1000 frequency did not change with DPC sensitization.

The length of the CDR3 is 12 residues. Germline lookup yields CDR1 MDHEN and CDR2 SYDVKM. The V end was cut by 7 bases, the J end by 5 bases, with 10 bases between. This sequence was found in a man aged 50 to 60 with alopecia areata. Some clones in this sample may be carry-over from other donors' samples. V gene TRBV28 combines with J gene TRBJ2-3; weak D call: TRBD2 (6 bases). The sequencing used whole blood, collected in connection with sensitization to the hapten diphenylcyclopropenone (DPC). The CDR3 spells CASMEGQDTQYF. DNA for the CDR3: TGTGCCAGCATGGAGGGCCAAGATACGCAGTATTTT.